These T cell receptor beta chains were read from a single sample in a study of radiation and T cells in renal cell carcinoma. The assay was immunoSEQ multiplex PCR, and TCRdb's table has in-frame clones only and misses some. The sample lists approximately 150,000 clones, 83% occurring once. The starting material was blood, obtained from a patient whose treatment included radiotherapy and nephrectomy. The receptors were sampled from a woman aged 45 to 65 with renal cell carcinoma. Both conserved end residues are part of each CDR3. The D gene is left open where the match is weak.

CASSVNSRESSYNEQFF	-	TRBV9	TRBJ2-1
CASSAGGDTEAFF	-	TRBV18	TRBJ1-1
CASSSTPGTDTQYF	-	TRBV19	TRBJ2-3
CASSLYLGVYEQYF	-	TRBV7-2	TRBJ2-7
CASTDASGSSGANVLTF	TRBD2	TRBV25-1	TRBJ2-6
CASSTPPGELFF	-	TRBV7-2	TRBJ2-2
CASSPVAGSYEQYF	-	TRBV7-2	TRBJ2-7
CASSEAWTEDYEQYF	-	TRBV6-1	TRBJ2-7
CASREGMNTEAFF	-	TRBV10-1	TRBJ1-1
CASREGGGNQPQHF	-	TRBV6-5	TRBJ1-5
CASSRGAGTGAGGPQHF	TRBD1	TRBV7-6	TRBJ1-5
CASSQGIAGVKFF	TRBD2	TRBV4-3	TRBJ2-1
CASSLDRGRDGYTF	TRBD1	TRBV4-3	TRBJ1-2
CASSLFGATNEKLFF	-	TRBV13	TRBJ1-4
CSVVGHIKDRAGNTIYF	TRBD1	TRBV29-1	TRBJ1-3
CASSQEWAGQGDTQYF	TRBD1	TRBV4-3	TRBJ2-3
CASSLKTRQFF	-	TRBV7-6	TRBJ2-1
CASSQDRPITEAFF	-	TRBV2	TRBJ1-1
CASSSGPRRETQYF	-	TRBV5-1	TRBJ2-5
CASSLVGGRENYEQYF	-	TRBV7-2	TRBJ2-7
CASSLYSSYEQYF	-	TRBV27	TRBJ2-7
CASSLGFSDRVAAYEQYF	TRBD1	TRBV4-1	TRBJ2-7
CASSPRVAGRSYEQYF	-	TRBV5-1	TRBJ2-7
CASSRDSGSQPPSPLHF	-	TRBV7-6	TRBJ1-6
CAWSVGYEQYF	-	TRBV30	TRBJ2-7